The present T cell receptor (beta chain) was sequenced within a study of T cells in Graves' hyperthyroidism and ophthalmopathy. Each person with ophthalmopathy scored at least 3 on the Clinical Activity Score, reached NOSPECS grade 4 or higher, and had been ill under 3 months. CDR3 length equals 14 residues. V was trimmed by 6 bases and J by 0 bases, leaving 11 bases between them. RNA transcripts were the template for amplifying TCR beta CDR3 regions. The HTBI primer set served for first-round RT-PCR of the TCR CDR3. Each CDR3 protein is one row after TCRdb ran MiXCR on the multiplex PCR reads. The table includes fewer than 350,000 distinct CDR3 sequences, around 18% detected once.

The source material was blood. V gene TRBV12-3 or TRBV12-4 combines with J gene TRBJ1-1; D remains unclear. The origin of this receptor is a woman in her forties with Graves' ophthalmopathy. CDR3 sequence: CASSSDPLNTEAFF. The CDR3 nucleotides read TGTGCCAGCAGCTCGGACCCCTTGAACACTGAAGCTTTCTTT.